Following are 27 T cell receptor beta chains from one sample sequenced in a study of T-cell reconstitution after alpha-beta-depleted transplantation in children. Library preparation (for TCRbeta) was performed with unique molecular identifiers. TCRdb re-analysed the PCR reads in MiXCR, keeping a single row per CDR3 protein. The sample has hundreds of thousands of distinct CDR3 sequences, around 16% seen once; the top ten hold about 41%. The material sequenced was PBMCs, mostly from graft donor cells, taken 360 days after TCRalphabeta/CD19-depleted stem cell transplant. These receptor sequences come from a male patient aged 2-9 years who had a stem cell transplant for acute lymphoblastic leukemia, so the T cells may come from the graft donor.

The chain links TRBV29-1 to TRBJ1-1; possibly TRBD1 for D (5 bases). CDR1 is SQVTM and CDR2 is ANQGSEA in the germline V gene. V was trimmed by 6 bases and J by 7 bases, leaving 9 bases between them. The CDR3 contains 10 residues. The CDR3 is CSVGTYEAFF. CDR3 DNA sequence: TGCAGCGTAGGGACGTATGAAGCTTTCTTT. Using reference TRBV29-1 and TRBJ1-1 for the parts outside the CDR3, the full variable domain is SAVISQKPSRDICQRGTSLTIQCQVDSQVTMMFWYRQQPGQSLTLIATANQGSEATYESGFVIDKFPISRPNLTFSTLTVSNMSPEDSSIYLCSVGTYEAFFGQGTRLTVV.

The table lists this clonotype with a few counts. CDR3 sequence: CASSPRLASYNEQFF. The DNA for the CDR3 is TGCGCCAGCAGCCCCAGACTAGCAAGCTACAATGAGCAGTTCTTC. The rearrangement links TRBV5-1 to TRBJ2-1; the match to TRBD2 covers 7 bases. CDR1 and CDR2 (germline): SGHRS, YFSETQ. V gave up 4 bases and J gave up 3 bases; unmatched junction bases: 7. This CDR3 has 15 residues.

The V and J genes are TRBV5-1 and TRBJ1-6; D is unclear. Trimming removed 5 bases from V and 1 base from J, with 10 bases in between. CDR1 is SGHRS, CDR2 YFSETQ, per germline. This CDR3 comprises 15 residues. The CDR3 is CASRRPESYNSPLHF. CDR3 bases: TGCGCCAGCAGGCGGCCTGAATCCTATAATTCACCCCTCCACTTT.

This rearrangement joins TRBV12-3 or TRBV12-4 to TRBJ1-2; TRBD1 agrees at 7 bases. Trimming took 6 bases from V and 0 from J; bases not matched to a gene: 4. The CDR3 length is 14 residues. CDR3 bases: TGTGCCAGCAGCGGACAGGCTACTAACTATGGCTACACCTTC. Translated, it gives CASSGQATNYGYTF.

This clonotype was found a few times. The gene calls are TRBV6-5 and TRBJ2-2; D is tentatively TRBD1 or TRBD2 (5 bases each). Germline-derived CDR1 and CDR2 are MNHEY and SVGAGI. Trimming pared 7 bases from V and 6 bases from J, leaving 12 bases between. The CDR3 is 13 amino acids. The CDR3, as DNA: TGTGCCAGCACCCGAGGGGTGGCCGGGGAGCTGTTTTTT. The encoded protein is CASTRGVAGELFF.

The chain combines TRBV20-1 with TRBJ1-5; D is unclear. The CDR3 extends over 15 amino acids. Trimming took 5 bases from V and 2 from J, leaving 16 bases between them. Looked up from germline, CDR1 is DFQATT and CDR2 is SNEGSKA (reference sequence). The CDR3 loop reads CSAPEGSPGNQPQHF. The CDR3 DNA is TGCAGTGCTCCAGAAGGGTCGCCAGGCAATCAGCCCCAGCATTTT.

This chain joins TRBV7-2 and TRBJ2-7; either TRBD1 or TRBD2 may fit D (5 bases each). The length of the CDR3 is 17 residues. The ends were cut back, 4 bases at V and 3 bases at J, with 22 bases in the middle. Germline values: CDR1 SGHTA, CDR2 FQGNSA. This CDR3 reads CASSSGLLGLRGYEQYF. CDR3 bases: TGTGCCAGCAGCTCCGGCCTACTAGGTCTGAGGGGCTACGAGCAGTACTTC.

The genes are TRBV28 and TRBJ2-3; 8 nucleotides agree with TRBD1. CDR1 and CDR2 from the germline V gene are MDHEN and SYDVKM. The CDR3 contains 16 residues. J gave up 2 bases and V 0 bases, and 4 bases lay outside the gene matches. CDR3 amino acids: CASSLWTGALTDTQYF. The CDR3 coding sequence is TGTGCCAGCAGTTTATGGACAGGGGCCCTCACAGATACGCAGTATTTT.

This clonotype has ten or more counts. The V call is TRBV7-9, the J call TRBJ2-7, with 9 nucleotides matching TRBD2. V lost 4 bases to trimming and J lost 1 base; unmatched junction nucleotides: 11. Germline V lookup: CDR1 SEHNR, CDR2 FQNEAQ (reference sequence). This CDR3 spans 17 amino acids. CDR3 residues: CASSSPGPGLASYEQYF. The CDR3 DNA reads TGTGCCAGCAGCTCGCCCGGACCGGGACTAGCTTCCTACGAGCAGTACTTC.

The chain joins TRBV24-1 to TRBJ2-2, with no clear D. Trimming left V 6 bases short and J 2 bases short, with 3 bases between. The germline gives CDR1 KGHDR, CDR2 SFDVKD. There are 12 residues in the CDR3. CDR3 nucleotides: TGTGCCACCAGTCACAACACCGGGGAGCTGTTTTTT. It encodes CATSHNTGELFF.

This clonotype has more than one count but fewer than ten. This chain links TRBV28 with TRBJ1-6; D unresolved. The CDR3 totals 12 residues. Germline CDR1 is MDHEN and CDR2 is SYDVKM. Trimming took off 6 bases at V and 9 bases at J, with 9 bases between the two ends. In DNA, the CDR3 is TGTGCCAGCAGCTACCCCCCTTCACCCCTCCACTTT. This sequence encodes CASSYPPSPLHF.

V is TRBV28 and J is TRBJ1-1, with TRBD1 as a possible D gene (5 bases). In germline, CDR1 is MDHEN, CDR2 SYDVKM. CDR3 length: 13 amino acids. The V and J ends lost 3 bases and 5 bases respectively, with 10 bases between them. CDR3 in amino acids: CASSFLGGTEAFF. CDR3 DNA: TGTGCCAGCAGTTTTCTGGGGGGGACTGAAGCTTTCTTT.

This clonotype was seen more than once but under ten times. The rearrangement joins TRBV29-1 to TRBJ2-1; D may be TRBD1 (6 bases). Germline V CDR1 and CDR2: SQVTM, ANQGSEA. Trimming stripped 4 bases from V and 6 bases from J, with 10 bases between. The CDR3 spans 12 residues. The CDR3 DNA reads TGCAGCGTTGCAGAACAGGGCAATGAGCAGTTCTTC. Translating gives CSVAEQGNEQFF.

This chain connects TRBV11-2 to TRBJ2-3; 9 bases fit TRBD1. Germline CDR1 and CDR2: SGHAT and FQNNGV. V gave up 5 bases and J gave up 2 bases; unmatched junction bases: 5. The CDR3 runs to 15 residues. DNA for the CDR3: TGTGCCAGCAGCAGACAGGGGGGGTCCACAGATACGCAGTATTTT. It specifies CASSRQGGSTDTQYF.

This clonotype came up a few times. CDR3: CASGNSPLHF. DNA for the CDR3: TGTGCCAGCGGAAATTCACCCCTCCACTTT. V usage is TRBV7-8 and J usage is TRBJ1-6; no firm D call. The V end lost 8 bases, the J end lost 7 bases, and 3 bases lay between the germline ends. Germline CDR1 reads SGHVS; CDR2 reads FQNEAQ. The CDR3 is 10 amino acids.

The sample holds many counts of this clonotype. This rearrangement joins TRBV4-3 to TRBJ2-4, with no clear D. The V gene's germline CDR1 is LGHNA and CDR2 YSLEER. Trimming removed 5 bases at V and 0 bases at J, with 14 bases between. This CDR3 is built from 16 residues. The CDR3 region has the DNA TGCGCCAGCAGCTCACGACACCTTCTAGCCAAAAACATTCAGTACTTC. It translates to CASSSRHLLAKNIQYF.

V gene TRBV4-1 combines with J gene TRBJ2-1; 8 nucleotides align to TRBD2. The CDR3 contains 16 residues. Germline assignment: CDR1 MGHRA and CDR2 YSYEKL. The V and J ends lost 2 bases and 6 bases, in that order; junction bases with no gene match: 9. CDR3 loop: CASSQSGLVGANEQFF. As DNA, the CDR3 is TGCGCCAGCAGCCAATCGGGACTAGTAGGGGCCAATGAGCAGTTCTTC.

In this sample, this clonotype turned up many times. The junction differs from germline at one of its ends, possibly a read error. This chain connects TRBV7-7 to TRBJ2-7; D is undetermined. The length of the CDR3 is 10 residues. The V gene's germline CDR1 is SSHAT and CDR2 FNYEAQ (reference sequence). The CDR3 DNA follows: TGTGCTAGCAGCACCTACGAGCAGTACTTC. Amino acids: CASSTYEQYF.

The chain recombines TRBV27 with TRBJ2-1, with D perhaps matching TRBD2 (6 bases). This CDR3 is 14 amino acids long. The germline gives CDR1 MNHEY, CDR2 SMNVEV (reference sequence). Between the trimmed V and J ends, which lost 5 bases and 5 bases, there was a span of 13 bases. The chain's CDR3 is CASSPLVADNEQFF. The CDR3 nucleotides are TGTGCCAGCAGTCCTCTGGTAGCGGACAATGAGCAGTTCTTC.

As concerns this clonotype: The junction departs from germline at one end; a sequencing error may be responsible. This chain links TRBV7-9 with TRBJ2-3; 12 nucleotides line up with TRBD2. The CDR3 contains 15 residues. Germline V gene lookup returns CDR1 SEHNR and CDR2 FQNEAQ (reference sequence). The DNA for the CDR3 is TGTGCCAGCAGCTCGTTACGGACTAGCGGGACTACGGAGTATTTT. Translation gives CASSSLRTSGTTEYF.

Here the CDR3 DNA reads TGCGCCAGCAGCTTTGTCCTAGCGGGGGCCGGGGAGCTGTTTTTT. Translating it yields CASSFVLAGAGELFF. The V gene is TRBV5-1, the J gene TRBJ2-2; 10 nucleotides match TRBD2. V gave up 2 bases and J gave up 6 bases; unmatched junction bases: 4. Per germline, CDR1 SGHRS and CDR2 YFSETQ. This CDR3 has 15 amino acids.

This clonotype was seen once. The V gene is TRBV4-2, the J gene TRBJ2-7; the D is unclear. Germline CDR1 is LGHNA and CDR2 is YNFKEQ. V was trimmed by 1 base and J by 6 bases, leaving 13 bases between them. This CDR3 contains 14 residues. Written as DNA, the CDR3 is TGTGCCAGCAGCCAAGGTGTCAGAGATGGCGAGCAGTACTTC. Translated: CASSQGVRDGEQYF.

In this sample, this clonotype turned up a few times. V gene TRBV6-2 or TRBV6-3 combines with J gene TRBJ2-2; a possible D gene is TRBD2 (6 bases). The germline V gene encodes CDR1 MNHEY and CDR2 SVGEGT. Trimming took 4 bases from V and 6 from J, leaving 9 bases between them. The CDR3 loop spans 13 amino acids. In DNA form, the CDR3 reads TGTGCCAGCAGTTTTAGGAGGGCCGGGGAGCTGTTTTTT. This translates into CASSFRRAGELFF.

This clonotype was seen ten or more times. V gene TRBV10-3 combines with J gene TRBJ2-7; TRBD2 matches 12 bases. The CDR3 sequence is 13 residues long. Germline V gene data show CDR1 as ENHRY and CDR2 as SYGVKD. The J segment lost 7 bases and the V segment lost 10 bases, leaving 8 bases of the junction unmatched. CDR3 nucleotide sequence: TGTGCCACCCTACTAGCGGGAGGTATTGAGCAGTACTTC. As protein: CATLLAGGIEQYF.

DNA for the CDR3: TGCGCCAGCAGCCAACTTGCTTCTATGGGACTAGCTTACACAGATACGCAGTATTTT. It is translated as CASSQLASMGLAYTDTQYF. This rearrangement joins TRBV4-1 to TRBJ2-3, with 9 bases fitting TRBD2. Germline V gene lookup returns CDR1 MGHRA and CDR2 YSYEKL. After removal of 2 bases from V and 2 bases from J, the junction contained 14 bases not matched to a gene. The CDR3 has 19 amino acids.

This clonotype has a count of ten or more. The chain employs TRBV4-3 and TRBJ2-3; D not certain. V gave up 1 base and J gave up 0 bases, with 8 bases separating them. The CDR3 totals 15 residues. Germline V gene sequence: CDR1 LGHNA, CDR2 YSLEER. The CDR3 bases are TGCGCCAGCAGCCAAGGAGCAGTTAGCACAGATACGCAGTATTTT. Protein: CASSQGAVSTDTQYF.

The V gene is TRBV4-3, the J gene TRBJ1-6, with 8 bases that match TRBD1. V was clipped by 0 bases and J by 9 bases; unmatched bases: 4. The CDR3 contains 15 residues. CDR1 is LGHNA and CDR2 is YSLEER in the germline V gene. The CDR3 sequence: CASSQDVQGGSPLHF. The CDR3 DNA sequence: TGCGCCAGCAGCCAAGATGTACAGGGGGGTTCACCCCTCCACTTT.